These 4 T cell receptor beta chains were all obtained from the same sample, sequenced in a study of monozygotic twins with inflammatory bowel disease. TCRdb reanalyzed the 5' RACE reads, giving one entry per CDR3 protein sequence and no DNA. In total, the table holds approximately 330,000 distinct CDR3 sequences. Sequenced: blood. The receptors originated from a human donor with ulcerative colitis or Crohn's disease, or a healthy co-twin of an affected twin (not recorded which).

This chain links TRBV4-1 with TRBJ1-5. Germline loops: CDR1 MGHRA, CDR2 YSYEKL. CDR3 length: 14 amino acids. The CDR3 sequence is CASSQEQMDQPQHF.

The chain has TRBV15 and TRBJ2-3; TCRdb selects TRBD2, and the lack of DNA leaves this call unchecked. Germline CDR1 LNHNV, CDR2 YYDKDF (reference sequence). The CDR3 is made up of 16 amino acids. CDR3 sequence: CATSSGGGTHTDTQYF.

The chain's CDR3 is CAWSSGSTEAFF. The chain combines TRBV30 with TRBJ1-1. This CDR3 has 12 amino acids. Germline V lookup: CDR1 GTSNPN, CDR2 SVGIG (reference sequence). Supplemented by reference TRBV30 and TRBJ1-1, the full variable domain reads SQTIHQWPATLVQPVGSPLSLECTVEGTSNPNLYWYRQAAGRGLQLLFYSVGIGQISSEVPQNLSASRPQDRQFILSSKKLLLSDSGFYLCAWSSGSTEAFFGQGTRLTVV.

The CDR3 region is CASSSVGGERYNEQFF. The chain joins TRBV5-1 to TRBJ2-1; TCRdb's D call, TRBD1, is unchecked because there is no DNA. CDR1 and CDR2 from the germline V gene are SGHRS and YFSETQ. This CDR3 is built from 16 residues.